This is a list of T cell receptor beta chains from one sample in a study of shared clonotypes between healthy human individuals. The assay was immunoSEQ multiplex PCR, and TCRdb's table has in-frame clones only and misses some. The table includes roughly 2.1 million clones, approximately 94% detected once. The material sequenced was naive CD8+ T cells from PBMCs. Every receptor here comes from a man aged 18 to 30 in good health. Some clones in this sample may be carry-over from other donors' samples. Each CDR3 is given with its conserved first and last residue. Each record gives: D gene, J gene, CDR3 length, V gene, CDR3 DNA, CDR3 protein. D genes are given only for firm matches.

- | TRBJ2-3 | 14 | TRBV7-9 | TGTGCCAGCAGCCCACGACGGAACACAGATACGCAGTATTTT | CASSPRRNTDTQYF
- | TRBJ2-7 | 14 | TRBV9 | TGTGCCAGCAGCGCGGGTTTAGGAACGTACGAGCAGTACTTC | CASSAGLGTYEQYF
- | TRBJ2-1 | 16 | TRBV28 | TGTGCCAGCAGTTTAGCTTGGACGGGAGCCTACAATGAGCAGTTCTTC | CASSLAWTGAYNEQFF
- | TRBJ1-3 | 16 | TRBV13 | TGTGCCAGCAGCTTAGGCGACCTGAGCCGGGGAAACACCATATATTTT | CASSLGDLSRGNTIYF
- | TRBJ1-1 | 16 | TRBV6-6 | TGTGCCAGCACAATGACCCCAGGGGCCCGTAACACTGAAGCTTTCTTT | CASTMTPGARNTEAFF
- | TRBJ1-2 | 14 | TRBV28 | TGTGCCAGCAGCTTCGGTGGGGGGGCGGCGGGCTACACCTTC | CASSFGGGAAGYTF
- | TRBJ1-1 | 13 | TRBV6-5 | TGTGCCAGTCTGATCGGGCGAAACACTGAAGCTTTCTTT | CASLIGRNTEAFF
TRBD1 | TRBJ2-7 | 13 | TRBV7-9 | TGTGCCAGCAGCCCAGGGGGCCGGTACGAGCAGTACTTC | CASSPGGRYEQYF
TRBD1 | TRBJ1-4 | 14 | TRBV9 | TGTGCCAGCAGCGTGACAGGGGGCTATGAAAAACTGTTTTTT | CASSVTGGYEKLFF
TRBD2 | TRBJ2-1 | 18 | TRBV7-3 | TGTGCCAGCAGCCCCCGGACTAGGCCCGCCCCGGGGGACAATGAGCAGTTCTTC | CASSPRTRPAPGDNEQFF
- | TRBJ2-1 | 16 | TRBV9 | TGTGCCAGCAGCGTACCCGGGGAGGCAAGGGACAATGAGCAGTTCTTC | CASSVPGEARDNEQFF
- | TRBJ1-1 | 14 | TRBV6-1 | TGTGCCAGCAGTGGAGGATGGGGGGAGGATGAAGCTTTCTTT | CASSGGWGEDEAFF
- | TRBJ1-3 | 15 | TRBV6-4 | TGTGCCAGCAGTGAATCGGCGAACTCTGGAAACACCATATATTTT | CASSESANSGNTIYF
- | TRBJ2-6 | 15 | TRBV6-5 | TGTGCCAGCAGTTACTCGGGCACTGGGGCCAACGTCCTGACTTTC | CASSYSGTGANVLTF
- | TRBJ1-2 | 9 | TRBV20-1 | TGCAGTGCTAAGAATGGCTACACCTTC | CSAKNGYTF
- | TRBJ2-3 | 11 | TRBV20-1 | TGCAGTGCTAGATTCACAGATACGCAGTATTTT | CSARFTDTQYF
TRBD2 | TRBJ2-7 | 15 | TRBV27 | TGTGCCAGCAAAACTAGCGAGGATTCGCCCTACGAGCAGTACTTC | CASKTSEDSPYEQYF